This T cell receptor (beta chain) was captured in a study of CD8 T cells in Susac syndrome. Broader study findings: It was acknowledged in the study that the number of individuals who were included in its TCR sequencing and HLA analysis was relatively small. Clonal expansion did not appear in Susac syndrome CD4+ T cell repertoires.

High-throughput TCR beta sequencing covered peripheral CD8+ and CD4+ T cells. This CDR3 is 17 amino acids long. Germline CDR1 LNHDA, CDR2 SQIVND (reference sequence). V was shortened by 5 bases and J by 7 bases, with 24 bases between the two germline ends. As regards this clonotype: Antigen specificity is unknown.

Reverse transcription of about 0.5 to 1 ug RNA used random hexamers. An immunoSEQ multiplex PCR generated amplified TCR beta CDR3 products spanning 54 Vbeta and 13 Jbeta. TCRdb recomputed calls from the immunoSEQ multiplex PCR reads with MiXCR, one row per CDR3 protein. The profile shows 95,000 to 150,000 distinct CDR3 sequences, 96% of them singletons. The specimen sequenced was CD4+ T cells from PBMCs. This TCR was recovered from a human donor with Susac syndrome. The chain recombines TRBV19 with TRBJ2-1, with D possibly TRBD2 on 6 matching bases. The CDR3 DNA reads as TGTGCCAGTAGTTCCCAGCGGGCCTCGAAAAAGTCAAATGAGCAGTTCTTC. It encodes CASSSQRASKKSNEQFF.